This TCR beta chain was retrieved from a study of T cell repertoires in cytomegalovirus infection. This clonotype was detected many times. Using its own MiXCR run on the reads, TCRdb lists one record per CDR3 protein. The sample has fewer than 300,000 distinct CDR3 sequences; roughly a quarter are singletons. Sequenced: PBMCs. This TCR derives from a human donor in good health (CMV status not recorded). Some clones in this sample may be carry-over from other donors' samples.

DNA of the CDR3: TGCGCCAGCAGCCAGGGGGTGCGCACTGAAGCTTTCTTT. Its translation is CASSQGVRTEAFF. The chain couples TRBV4-3 to TRBJ1-1, with a possible D match to TRBD1 (5 bases). Germline V gene sequence: CDR1 LGHNA, CDR2 YSLEER. This CDR3 is 13 amino acids long. Trimming cost V 3 bases and J 4 bases, with 9 bases left between them.